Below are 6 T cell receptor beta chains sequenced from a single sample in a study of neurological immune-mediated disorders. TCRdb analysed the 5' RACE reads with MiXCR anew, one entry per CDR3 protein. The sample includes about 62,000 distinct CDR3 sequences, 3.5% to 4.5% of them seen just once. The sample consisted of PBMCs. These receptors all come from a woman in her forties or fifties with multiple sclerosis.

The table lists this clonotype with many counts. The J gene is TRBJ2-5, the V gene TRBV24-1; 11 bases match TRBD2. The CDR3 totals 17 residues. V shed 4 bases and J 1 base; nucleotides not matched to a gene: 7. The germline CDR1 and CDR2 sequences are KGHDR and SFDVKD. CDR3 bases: TGTGCCACCAGTGAGGCCGGGACTAGCGGCCTCCAAGAGACCCAGTACTTC. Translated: CATSEAGTSGLQETQYF.

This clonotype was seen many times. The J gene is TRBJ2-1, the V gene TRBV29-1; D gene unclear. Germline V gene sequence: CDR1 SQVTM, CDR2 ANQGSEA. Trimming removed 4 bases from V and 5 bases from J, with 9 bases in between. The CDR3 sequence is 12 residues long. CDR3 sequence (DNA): TGCAGCGTTGTAAGAGGCGACAATGAGCAGTTCTTC. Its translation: CSVVRGDNEQFF.

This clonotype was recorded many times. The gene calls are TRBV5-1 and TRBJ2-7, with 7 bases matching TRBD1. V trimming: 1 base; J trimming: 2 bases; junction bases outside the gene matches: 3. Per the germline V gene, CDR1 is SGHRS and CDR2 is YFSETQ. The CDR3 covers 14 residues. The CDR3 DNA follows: TGCGCCAGCAGCTTGACAGGGGATCCCTACGAGCAGTACTTC. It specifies CASSLTGDPYEQYF.

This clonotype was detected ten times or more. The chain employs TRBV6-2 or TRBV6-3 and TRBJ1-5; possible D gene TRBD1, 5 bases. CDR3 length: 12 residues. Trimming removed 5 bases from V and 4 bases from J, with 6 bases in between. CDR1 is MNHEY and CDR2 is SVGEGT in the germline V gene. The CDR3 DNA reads TGTGCCAGCAGTGGGGGGAATCAGCCCCAGCATTTT. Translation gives CASSGGNQPQHF.

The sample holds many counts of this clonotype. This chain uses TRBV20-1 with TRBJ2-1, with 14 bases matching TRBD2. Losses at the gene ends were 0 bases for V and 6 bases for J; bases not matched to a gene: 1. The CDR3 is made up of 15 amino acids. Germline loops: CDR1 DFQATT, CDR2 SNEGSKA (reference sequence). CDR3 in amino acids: CSARETSGRVNEQFF. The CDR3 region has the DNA TGCAGTGCTAGAGAGACTAGCGGGAGGGTCAATGAGCAGTTCTTC.

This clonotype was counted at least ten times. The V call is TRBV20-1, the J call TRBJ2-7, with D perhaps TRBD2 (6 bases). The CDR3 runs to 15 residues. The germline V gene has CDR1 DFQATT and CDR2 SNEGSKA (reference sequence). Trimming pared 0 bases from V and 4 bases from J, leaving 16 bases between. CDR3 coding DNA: TGCAGTGCTAGAGATGGTAGCGGTCTTTCTTACGAGCAGTACTTC. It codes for CSARDGSGLSYEQYF.